What follows are 15 T cell receptor beta chains derived from one specimen sequenced in a study of Ad26.COV2.S vaccination and SARS-CoV-2 variants. Assay: immunoSEQ multiplex PCR; the TCRdb copy retains only in-frame clones and omits some. Of tens of thousands of clones in the sample, around 82% were seen once. The sample here was peripheral blood, taken after recovery from COVID-19. All receptors come from a human donor who had recovered from COVID-19.

This clone was counted once. The chain joins TRBV10-3 to TRBJ1-1; D may be TRBD1 (6 bases). Germline V CDR1 and CDR2: ENHRY, SYGVKD. The V gene lost 7 bases and the J gene lost 0 bases, with 18 bases spanning the gap. This CDR3 region has 16 residues. The CDR3 region is CAINGDTLKMNTEAFF. DNA of the CDR3: TGTGCCATCAATGGGGACACCCTTAAGATGAACACTGAAGCTTTCTTT.

The chain has TRBV7-6 and TRBJ2-1, with 7 nucleotides matching TRBD1. The CDR3 is 18 amino acids. Germline V gene lookup returns CDR1 SGHVS and CDR2 FNYEAQ. V lost 3 bases, J lost 9 bases, and 20 bases stayed unmatched. The CDR3, as DNA: TGTGCCAGCAGCTTGGGAAATCTCAGGGGGTTTAATTACGGTGAGCAGTTCTTC. As protein: CASSLGNLRGFNYGEQFF.

The chain links TRBV28 to TRBJ1-5, with 7 bases matching TRBD1. The CDR3 extends over 19 amino acids. CDR1 is MDHEN, CDR2 SYDVKM, per germline. The V segment lost 1 base and the J segment 6 bases; nucleotides outside the gene matches: 18. This CDR3 is CASSLFRSLGQGGGQPQHF. CDR3 sequence (DNA): TGTGCCAGCAGTTTATTCCGATCGCTGGGGCAGGGGGGTGGTCAGCCCCAGCATTTT.

The chain has TRBV27 and TRBJ2-3, with D unclear. Per germline, CDR1 MNHEY and CDR2 SMNVEV (reference sequence). The ends were cut back, 6 bases at V and 0 bases at J, with 16 bases in the middle. The CDR3 extends over 16 amino acids. In nucleotides, the CDR3 is TGTGCCAGCAGCTCTGCGTGGGCCCCTAGCACAGATACGCAGTATTTT. It translates to CASSSAWAPSTDTQYF.

The chain is built from TRBV27 and TRBJ2-7; weak D call: TRBD2 (5 bases). Germline V gives CDR1 MNHEY, CDR2 SMNVEV (reference sequence). CDR3 length: 13 residues. V was shortened by 0 bases and J by 6 bases, with 9 bases between the two germline ends. CDR3 in DNA: TGTGCCAGCAGTTTATCGAAGGCGGGCGAGCAGTACTTC. Translating gives CASSLSKAGEQYF.

This chain joins TRBV2 and TRBJ2-1; D gene uncertain. CDR1 SNHLY and CDR2 FYNNEI come from the germline V gene. V gave up 2 bases and J gave up 0 bases, with 8 bases separating them. The CDR3 covers 15 residues. CDR3 DNA sequence: TGTGCCAGCAGTGAAACGTGGGGCTCCTACAATGAGCAGTTCTTC. It encodes CASSETWGSYNEQFF.

J is TRBJ1-1 and V is TRBV27; TRBD1 might be the D (6 bases). Germline V gene data show CDR1 as MNHEY and CDR2 as SMNVEV (reference sequence). This CDR3 spans 14 amino acids. Trimming cost V 4 bases and J 8 bases, with 17 bases left between them. The CDR3 loop is CASSSGHIEGEAFF. The CDR3 bases are TGTGCCAGCAGTTCGGGACACATCGAAGGGGAAGCTTTCTTT.

V usage is TRBV20-1 and J usage is TRBJ2-7; TRBD1 aligns across 7 bases. Germline values: CDR1 DFQATT, CDR2 SNEGSKA (reference sequence). V was clipped by 3 bases and J by 0 bases; unmatched bases: 5. CDR3 size: 14 residues. The CDR3 protein is CSASGQAYSYEQYF. CDR3 DNA sequence: TGCAGTGCTAGTGGACAGGCATACTCCTACGAGCAGTACTTC.

The gene calls are TRBV4-3 and TRBJ2-7; D ambiguous. Germline CDR1 LGHNA, CDR2 YSLEER. The CDR3 runs to 14 residues. Trimming cost V 0 bases and J 0 bases, with 6 bases left between them. The CDR3 is CASSQDPSSYEQYF. CDR3 DNA: TGCGCCAGCAGCCAAGACCCCAGCTCCTACGAGCAGTACTTC.

J is TRBJ1-6 and V is TRBV7-2; D gene unclear. The germline V gene has CDR1 SGHTA and CDR2 FQGNSA. This CDR3 spans 14 amino acids. Trimming cost V 0 bases and J 10 bases, with 10 bases left between them. CDR3 DNA sequence: TGTGCCAGCAGCTTAGCTGGTAGTGAGTCACCCCTCCACTTT. Translated: CASSLAGSESPLHF.

The chain links TRBV6-5 to TRBJ2-7; 7 bases are shared with TRBD2. V was pared by 2 bases and J by 0 bases, with 7 bases of the junction left unmatched. Germline V CDR1 and CDR2: MNHEY, SVGAGI. This CDR3 region has 16 residues. The CDR3 bases are TGTGCCAGCAGTTACCTTCGGGCTAGCGGCTCCTACGAGCAGTACTTC. It specifies CASSYLRASGSYEQYF.

This sequence joins TRBV29-1 and TRBJ2-2; D unclear. Trimming left V 5 bases short and J 1 base short, with 11 bases between. The CDR3 runs to 14 residues. Germline assignment: CDR1 SQVTM and CDR2 ANQGSEA. CDR3 nucleotide sequence: TGCAGCGTTCAAAGGGTGGGGAACACCGGGGAGCTGTTTTTT. As protein: CSVQRVGNTGELFF.

This clone is a singleton in its sample. V is TRBV5-1 and J is TRBJ1-1; 11 positions match TRBD1. The length of the CDR3 is 15 residues. Trimming at V came to 3 bases and at J to 2 bases, leaving 3 bases not matched to a gene. Germline V gives CDR1 SGHRS, CDR2 YFSETQ. The CDR3 DNA follows: TGCGCCAGCAGCTCAGGACAGGGGGCCAACACTGAAGCTTTCTTT. It yields the protein CASSSGQGANTEAFF.

The chain uses TRBV7-2 and TRBJ2-7, with 7 positions matching TRBD2. Germline V CDR1 and CDR2: SGHTA, FQGNSA. The CDR3 totals 14 residues. With V trimmed by 5 bases and J by 2 bases, 6 bases remained unmatched. The DNA for the CDR3 is TGTGCCAGCAGCACCGGCGGGAGAACCTACGAGCAGTACTTC. Encoded protein: CASSTGGRTYEQYF. Full variable domain (missing parts from reference TRBV7-2 and TRBJ2-7): GAGVSQSPSNKVTEKGKDVELRCDPISGHTALYWYRQSLGQGLEFLIYFQGNSAPDKSGLPSDRFSAERTGGSVSTLTIQRTQQEDSAVYLCASSTGGRTYEQYFGPGTRLTVT.

V and J are TRBV28 and TRBJ2-3; 13 positions agree with TRBD2. Losses at the gene ends were 3 bases for V and 0 bases for J; bases not matched to a gene: 6. This CDR3 region has 18 residues. Per the germline V gene, CDR1 is MDHEN and CDR2 is SYDVKM. The DNA of the CDR3 is TGTGCCAGCAGTTTCTCACTAGCGGGAGGGCTAAGCACAGATACGCAGTATTTT. This codes for CASSFSLAGGLSTDTQYF. Complete variable domain (other parts from reference TRBV28 and TRBJ2-3): DVKVTQSSRYLVKRTGEKVFLECVQDMDHENMFWYRQDPGLGLRLIYFSYDVKMKEKGDIPEGYSVSREKKERFSLILESASTNQTSMYLCASSFSLAGGLSTDTQYFGPGTRLTVL.